The clone carrying this T cell receptor beta chain turned up a few times. Its antigen is not identified. This entry is derived from a study of CD4+ T cells in melanoma. Study observations and caveats: CD8+ T cell, macrophage and B cell function reportedly correlated with neoantigen-specific CD4+ T cells.

Germline lookup yields CDR1 LNHDA and CDR2 SQIVND (reference sequence). The CDR3 is made up of 16 amino acids. The V gene end was trimmed by 7 bases and the J gene end by 4 bases; junction bases not matched to a gene: 12. TCRdb's table, derived via immunoSEQ multiplex PCR, lists solely in-frame clones and lacks some. The sample shows roughly 5,000 clones, about 63% of them seen only once. J is TRBJ1-5 and V is TRBV19; 8 bases are a match to TRBD1. The specimen sequenced was cells from a culture (not recorded whether cultured in vitro). This TCR derives from a human donor with melanoma. The CDR3 coding sequence is TGTGCCAGTACCCACGGACAGGGCCGGAGTAATCAGCCCCAGCATTTT. Protein sequence: CASTHGQGRSNQPQHF. Together with reference TRBV19 and TRBJ1-5, the CDR3 gives the full variable domain: DGGITQSPKYLFRKEGQNVTLSCEQNLNHDAMYWYRQDPGQGLRLIYYSQIVNDFQKGDIAEGYSVSREKKESFPLTVTSAQKNPTAFYLCASTHGQGRSNQPQHFGDGTRLSIL.